This T cell receptor (beta chain) appears in the sequencing data of a study of T cells in Graves' hyperthyroidism and ophthalmopathy. TCR beta CDR3 regions were amplified from RNA. The HTBI primer set drove a first-round RT-PCR of the TCR CDR3. Each CDR3 protein gets one entry after TCRdb re-called the multiplex PCR reads with MiXCR. The profile shows 500,000 to 600,000 distinct CDR3 sequences, around 43% of them singletons. Reasons for excluding patients were uncontrolled infection, other autoimmune disease, pregnancy or lactation. Thyroid ultrasound and orbital computed tomography, with clinical symptoms and serum thyroxine and TRAb, informed diagnoses. Ten or more counts support this clonotype. The sequencing input was peripheral blood or thyroid tissue (not recorded which). The sequence was collected from an adult woman with Graves' disease, either hyperthyroidism or ophthalmopathy (not recorded which).

The chain's CDR3 is CSARDSGRIGLAGAETQYF. The CDR3 nucleotides are TGCAGTGCTAGAGACTCGGGACGGATAGGACTAGCGGGAGCGGAGACCCAGTACTTC. This chain connects TRBV20-1 to TRBJ2-5; 13 bases map to TRBD2. The germline V gene has CDR1 DFQATT and CDR2 SNEGSKA (reference sequence). There are 19 residues in the CDR3. Trimming cost V 0 bases and J 5 bases; bases outside gene matches: 15.